This TCR beta chain came from a study of OX40 agonist ivuxolimab in advanced cancers. With regard to the full study: Ivuxolimab was an agonistic, fully human IgG2 monoclonal antibody directed against OX40 (CD134), a costimulatory receptor. Partial responses were achieved by three dose-escalation patients, of whom one had hepatocellular carcinoma and two had cutaneous melanoma. The monotherapy dose-escalation portion (N of about 50 patients) of the phase I ivuxolimab trial is reported in the paper. The dose-escalation cohort was about 83% male with a mean age of around 64 years, ranging from about 20 to 85. Patients were allowed to have had prior anti-PD-1, anti-PD-L1 or anti-CTLA-4 therapy, and approximately 40% of the dose-escalation patients had been treated with checkpoint inhibitors. Peripheral TCRbeta sequencing was intended to test whether TCR sequence diversity was altered and clonal T-cell expansion was caused by ivuxolimab. Intravenous ivuxolimab was administered to patients every 2 weeks at six dose levels: 0.01, 0.1, 0.3, 1.5, 3 and 10 mg/kg. Of the approximately 54 dose-escalation patients, hepatocellular carcinoma was present in about 20, melanoma in around 15, renal cell carcinoma in 9 and head and neck cancer in 9. Here is what the overall study found, with its caveats: At doses from 0.1 to 3.0 mg/kg, clonal expansion was seen in both CD4+ and CD8+ blood T cells between baseline and week 6. After ivuxolimab, expanded clones were on average more numerous among CD8+ T cells than among CD4+ T cells. In the 0.1-3.0 mg/kg groups, partial responders had among the lowest normalized peripheral clonal expansion, particularly in CD8+ T cells. The antigen specificity of the clonally expanded peripheral T cells was not determined. Low levels of normalized T-cell clonal expansion were also shown by some nonresponding patients.

Trimming takes 5 bases from V and 1 base from J, and the germline ends sit 12 bases apart. The CDR3 runs 14 residues from the cysteine to the phenylalanine. Only the CDR3 portion is preserved as DNA: 42 bases, with reading frame beginning at the first base. The germline V gene yields SGHTA for CDR1 and FQGNSA for CDR2. Patients with a history of autoimmune disease or receiving systemic immunosuppression were excluded from the trial. Peripheral blood for TCR sequencing was collected from all dose cohorts at baseline, on cycle 4 day 1, and on cycle 7 day 1. Samples came from an open-label, multicenter, first-in-human phase I dose-escalation trial of ivuxolimab. The trial enrolled adults with locally advanced or metastatic head and neck squamous cell, hepatocellular, melanoma or renal cell carcinoma. Before TCR sequencing, CD4+ and CD8+ T cells were separately sorted from peripheral blood. This clone was counted only a few times. Its antigen remains unidentified. No much larger clonotype is one base removed from it; base qualities were not supplied.

Genomic DNA was isolated from the sorted cells so that the TCRbeta CDR3 region could be sequenced. The immunoSEQ Assay was used to sequence the TCRbeta CDR3 regions. TCRdb limited this immuneACCESS table to in-frame rearrangements with V and J called. A share of clones is missing; checked studies link under half to unresolved V genes, and the rest is unexplained. The sample table shows approximately 64,000 clones, and 86% are seen once. The leading ten clones occupy under 3.5% of the sample. Here the chain combines TRBV7-2 and TRBJ2-7, with TRBD2 tentatively as D gene (6 bases match). Here the sequenced sample was CD4+ or CD8+ T cells sorted from blood, taken in a trial of the OX40 agonist ivuxolimab. The TCR originated in an adult with an advanced solid tumor such as melanoma, head and neck, liver or kidney cancer. Here is the DNA: TGTGCCAGCAGCCCGGGGACTTTTTCCTACGAGCAGTACTTC. Translated, it gives CASSPGTFSYEQYF.